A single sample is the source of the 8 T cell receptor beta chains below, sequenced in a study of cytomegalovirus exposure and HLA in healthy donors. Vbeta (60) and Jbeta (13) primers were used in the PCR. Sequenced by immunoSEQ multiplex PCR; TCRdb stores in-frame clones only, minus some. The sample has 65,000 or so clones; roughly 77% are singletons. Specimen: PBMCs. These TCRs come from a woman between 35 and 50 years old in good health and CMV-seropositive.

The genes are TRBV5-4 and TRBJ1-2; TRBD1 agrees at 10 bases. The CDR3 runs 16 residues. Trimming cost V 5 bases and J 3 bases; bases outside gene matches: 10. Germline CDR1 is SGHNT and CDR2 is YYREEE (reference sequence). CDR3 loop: CASRGDRGSFDYGYTF. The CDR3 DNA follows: TGTGCCAGCAGGGGGGACAGGGGCTCTTTTGACTATGGCTACACCTTC. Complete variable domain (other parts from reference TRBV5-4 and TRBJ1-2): ETGVTQSPTHLIKTRGQQVTLRCSSQSGHNTVSWYQQALGQGPQFIFQYYREEENGRGNFPPRFSGLQFPNYSSELNVNALELDDSALYLCASRGDRGSFDYGYTFGSGTRLTVV.

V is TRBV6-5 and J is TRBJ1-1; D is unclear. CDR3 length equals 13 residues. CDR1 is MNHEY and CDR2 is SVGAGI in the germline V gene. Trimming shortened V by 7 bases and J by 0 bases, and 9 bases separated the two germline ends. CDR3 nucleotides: TGTGCCAGCACAGGAGGGATGAACACTGAAGCTTTCTTT. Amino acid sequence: CASTGGMNTEAFF.

This CDR3 is CASSSPTVLGDTDTQYF. The CDR3 bases are TGTGCCAGCAGTTCACCGACAGTCCTGGGTGACACAGATACGCAGTATTTT. The V call is TRBV27, the J call TRBJ2-3; the D gene is possibly TRBD1 (5 bases). Germline V gives CDR1 MNHEY, CDR2 SMNVEV (reference sequence). This CDR3 spans 17 amino acids. V was cut by 4 bases and J by 2 bases, with 19 bases left in between.

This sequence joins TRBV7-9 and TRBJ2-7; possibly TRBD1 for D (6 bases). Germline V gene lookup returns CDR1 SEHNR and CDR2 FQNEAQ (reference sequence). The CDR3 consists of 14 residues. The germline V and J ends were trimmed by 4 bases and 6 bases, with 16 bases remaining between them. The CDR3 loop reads CASSSTQTGSEQYF. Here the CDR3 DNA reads TGTGCCAGCAGCTCCACCCAGACAGGTTCCGAGCAGTACTTC. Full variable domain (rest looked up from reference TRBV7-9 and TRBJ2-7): DTGVSQNPRHKITKRGQNVTFRCDPISEHNRLYWYRQTLGQGPEFLTYFQNEAQLEKSRLLSDRFSAERPKGSFSTLEIQRTEQGDSAMYLCASSSTQTGSEQYFGPGTRLTVT.

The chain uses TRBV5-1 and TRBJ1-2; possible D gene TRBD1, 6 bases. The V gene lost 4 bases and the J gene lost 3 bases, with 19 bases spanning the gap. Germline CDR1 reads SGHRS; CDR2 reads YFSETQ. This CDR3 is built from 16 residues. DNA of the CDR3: TGCGCCAGCAGCGTGACATACAGGGTAGAGGACTATGGCTACACCTTC. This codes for CASSVTYRVEDYGYTF.

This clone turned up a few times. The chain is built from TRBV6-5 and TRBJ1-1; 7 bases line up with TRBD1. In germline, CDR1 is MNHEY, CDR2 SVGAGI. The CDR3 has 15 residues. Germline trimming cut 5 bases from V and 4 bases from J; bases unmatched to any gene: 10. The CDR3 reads CASSPDRERGTEAFF. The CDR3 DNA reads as TGTGCCAGCAGTCCTGACAGGGAAAGGGGCACTGAAGCTTTCTTT.

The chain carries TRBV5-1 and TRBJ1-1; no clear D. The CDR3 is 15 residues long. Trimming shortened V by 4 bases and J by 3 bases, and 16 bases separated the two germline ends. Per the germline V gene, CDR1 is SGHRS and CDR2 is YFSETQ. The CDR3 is CASSPLRQRDTEAFF. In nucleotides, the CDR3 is TGCGCCAGCAGCCCCCTAAGACAAAGAGACACTGAAGCTTTCTTT.

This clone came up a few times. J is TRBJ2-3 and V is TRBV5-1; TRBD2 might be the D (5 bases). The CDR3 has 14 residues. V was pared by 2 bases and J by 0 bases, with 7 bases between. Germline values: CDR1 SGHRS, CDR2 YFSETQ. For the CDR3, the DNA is TGCGCCAGCAGCTTAAGGACTAGCACAGATACGCAGTATTTT. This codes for CASSLRTSTDTQYF.